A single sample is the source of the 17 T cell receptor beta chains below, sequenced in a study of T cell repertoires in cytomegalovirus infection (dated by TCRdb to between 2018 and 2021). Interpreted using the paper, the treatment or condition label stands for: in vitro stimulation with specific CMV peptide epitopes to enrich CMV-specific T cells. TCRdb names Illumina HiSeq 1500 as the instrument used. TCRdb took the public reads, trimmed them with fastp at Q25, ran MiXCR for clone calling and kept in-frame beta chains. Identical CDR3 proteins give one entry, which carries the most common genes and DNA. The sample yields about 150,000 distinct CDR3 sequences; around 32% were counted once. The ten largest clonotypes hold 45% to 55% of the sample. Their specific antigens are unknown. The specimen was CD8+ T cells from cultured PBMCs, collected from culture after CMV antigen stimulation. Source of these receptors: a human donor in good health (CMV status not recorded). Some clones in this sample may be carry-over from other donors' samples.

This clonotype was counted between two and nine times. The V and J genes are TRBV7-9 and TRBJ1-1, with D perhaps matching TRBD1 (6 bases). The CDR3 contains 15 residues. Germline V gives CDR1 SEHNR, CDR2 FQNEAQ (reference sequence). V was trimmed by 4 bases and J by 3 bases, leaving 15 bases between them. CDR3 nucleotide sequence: TGTGCCAGCAGCTCCGAGGGGGGAAGATACACTGAAGCTTTCTTT. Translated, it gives CASSSEGGRYTEAFF.

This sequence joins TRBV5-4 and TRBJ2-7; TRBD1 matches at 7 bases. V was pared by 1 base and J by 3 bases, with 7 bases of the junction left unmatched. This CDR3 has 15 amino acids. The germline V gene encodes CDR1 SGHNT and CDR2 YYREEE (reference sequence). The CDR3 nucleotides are TGTGCCAGCAGCTTGACAGGGGCAGGGGGCTACGAGCAGTACTTC. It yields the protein CASSLTGAGGYEQYF.

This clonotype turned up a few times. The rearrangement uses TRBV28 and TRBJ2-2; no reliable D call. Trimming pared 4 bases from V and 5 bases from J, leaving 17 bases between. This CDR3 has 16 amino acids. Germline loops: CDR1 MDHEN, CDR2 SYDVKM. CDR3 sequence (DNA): TGTGCCAGCAGTTCCCCCAGGCAGGATCCAACCGGGGAGCTGTTTTTT. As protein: CASSSPRQDPTGELFF.

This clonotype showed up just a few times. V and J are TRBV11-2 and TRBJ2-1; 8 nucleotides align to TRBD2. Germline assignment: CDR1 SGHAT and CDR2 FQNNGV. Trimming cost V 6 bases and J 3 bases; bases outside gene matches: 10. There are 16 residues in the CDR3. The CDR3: CASSWERGLGYNEQFF. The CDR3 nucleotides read TGTGCCAGCAGTTGGGAGCGGGGGCTGGGCTACAATGAGCAGTTCTTC.

The chain's CDR3 is CASAAIGEGTITDTQYF. The DNA of the CDR3 is TGTGCTAGTGCCGCGATCGGGGAGGGGACCATCACAGATACGCAGTATTTT. This rearrangement joins TRBV12-5 to TRBJ2-3, with 7 positions matching TRBD2. The CDR3 spans 17 residues. V trimming: 7 bases; J trimming: 2 bases; junction bases outside the gene matches: 15. Germline CDR1 LGHNT, CDR2 FRNRAP.

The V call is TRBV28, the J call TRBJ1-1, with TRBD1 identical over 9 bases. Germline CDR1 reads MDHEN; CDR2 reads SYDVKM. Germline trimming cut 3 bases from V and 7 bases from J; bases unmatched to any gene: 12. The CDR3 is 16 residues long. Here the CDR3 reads CASSFWDSGQGDEAFF. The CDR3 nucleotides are TGTGCCAGCAGTTTCTGGGATTCGGGACAGGGAGATGAAGCTTTCTTT.

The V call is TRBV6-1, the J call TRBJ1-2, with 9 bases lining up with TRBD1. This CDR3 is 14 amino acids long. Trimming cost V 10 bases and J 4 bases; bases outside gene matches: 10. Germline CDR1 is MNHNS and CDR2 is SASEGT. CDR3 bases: TGTGCCACCCTAGGGACAGGGAAGTTCTATGGCTACACCTTC. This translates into CATLGTGKFYGYTF.

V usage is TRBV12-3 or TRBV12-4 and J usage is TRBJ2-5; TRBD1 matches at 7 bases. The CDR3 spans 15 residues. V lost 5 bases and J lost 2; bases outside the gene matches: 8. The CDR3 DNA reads TGTGCCAGCAGTCCGGCCCCCAGGGGGCAAGAGACCCAGTACTTC. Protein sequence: CASSPAPRGQETQYF.

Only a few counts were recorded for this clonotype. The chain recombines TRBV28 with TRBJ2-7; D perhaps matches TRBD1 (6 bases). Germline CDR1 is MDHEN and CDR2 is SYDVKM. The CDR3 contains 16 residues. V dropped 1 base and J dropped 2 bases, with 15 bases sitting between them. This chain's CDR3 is CASSLLWTETPYEQYF. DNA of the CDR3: TGTGCCAGCAGTTTATTGTGGACAGAGACGCCCTACGAGCAGTACTTC.

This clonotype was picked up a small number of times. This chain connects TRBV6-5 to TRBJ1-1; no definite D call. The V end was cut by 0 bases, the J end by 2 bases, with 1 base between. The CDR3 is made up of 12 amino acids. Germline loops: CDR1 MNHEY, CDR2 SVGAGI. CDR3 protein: CASSYSNTEAFF. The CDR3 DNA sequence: TGTGCCAGCAGTTACTCAAACACTGAAGCTTTCTTT.

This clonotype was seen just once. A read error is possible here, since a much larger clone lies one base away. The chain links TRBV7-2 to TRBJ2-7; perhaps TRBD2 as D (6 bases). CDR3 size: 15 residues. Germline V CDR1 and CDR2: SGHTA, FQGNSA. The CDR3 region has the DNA TGTGCCAGCAGATTAGAGGCTAGCGCCGCCTACGAGCAGTACTTC. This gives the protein CASRLEASAAYEQYF.

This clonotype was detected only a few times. The CDR3 DNA sequence: TGCGCCAGCAGCCATCCGGGACAAGGCTCCTACGAGCAGTACTTC. Protein: CASSHPGQGSYEQYF. This chain links TRBV4-1 with TRBJ2-7, with a possible D match to TRBD1 (6 bases). Trimming took off 3 bases at V and 0 bases at J, with 12 bases between the two ends. Germline lookup yields CDR1 MGHRA and CDR2 YSYEKL. The CDR3 contains 15 residues.

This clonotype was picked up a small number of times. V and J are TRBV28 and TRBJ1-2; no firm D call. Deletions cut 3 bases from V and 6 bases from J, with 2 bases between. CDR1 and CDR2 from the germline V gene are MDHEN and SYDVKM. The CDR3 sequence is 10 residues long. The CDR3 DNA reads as TGTGCCAGCAGTTTTAATGGCTACACCTTC. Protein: CASSFNGYTF.

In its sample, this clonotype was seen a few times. The CDR3 DNA is TGTGCCAGCAGTTTAAGGGGGGCGATGAACACTGAAGCTTTCTTT. It translates to CASSLRGAMNTEAFF. This rearrangement joins TRBV27 to TRBJ1-1; D possibly corresponds to TRBD1 (6 bases). Trimming cost V 2 bases and J 0 bases, with 10 bases left between them. Germline loops: CDR1 MNHEY, CDR2 SMNVEV (reference sequence). CDR3 length: 15 amino acids.

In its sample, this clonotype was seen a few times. In DNA form, the CDR3 reads TGTGCCAGCAGCCTCGGTGGCGGAGGAAACACCATATATTTT. It specifies CASSLGGGGNTIYF. The chain recombines TRBV11-2 with TRBJ1-3; D call uncertain. The length of the CDR3 is 14 residues. V was cut by 5 bases and J by 4 bases, with 12 bases left in between. CDR1 and CDR2 from the germline V gene are SGHAT and FQNNGV.

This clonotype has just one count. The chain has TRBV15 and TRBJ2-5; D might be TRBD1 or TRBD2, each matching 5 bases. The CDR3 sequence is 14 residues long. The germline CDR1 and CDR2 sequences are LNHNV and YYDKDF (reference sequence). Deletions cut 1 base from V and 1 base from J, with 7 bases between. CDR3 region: CATSRGGTQETQYF. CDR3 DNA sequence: TGTGCCACCAGCAGAGGTGGGACCCAAGAGACCCAGTACTTC.

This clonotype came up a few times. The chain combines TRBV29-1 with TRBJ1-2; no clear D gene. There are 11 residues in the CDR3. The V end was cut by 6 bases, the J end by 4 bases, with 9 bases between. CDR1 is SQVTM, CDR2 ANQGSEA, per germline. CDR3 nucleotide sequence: TGCAGCGTAACAGATACCTATGGCTACACCTTC. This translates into CSVTDTYGYTF.